This passage covers 14 T cell receptor beta chains from one sample sequenced in a study of graft-versus-host responses after intestinal transplantation. Profiling relied on immunoSEQ multiplex PCR, and the TCRdb table lists in-frame clones only, not all of them. In the table there are about 85,000 clones, under 95% of which are singletons. These TCRs' antigens remain unknown. The specimen comprised unstimulated CD8+ T cells sorted from spleen or lymph node cells, sampled before transplant. The receptor set was obtained from a human donor who was the organ donor for an intestinal transplant.

This chain uses TRBV19 with TRBJ1-5; D is unclear. From germline, CDR1 is LNHDA and CDR2 SQIVND (reference sequence). V lost 4 bases and J 8 bases, leaving 15 bases between the germline ends. The CDR3 contains 14 residues. The CDR3 loop is CASSTPSRWEPQHF. CDR3 bases: TGTGCCAGTAGTACCCCTAGCAGGTGGGAGCCCCAGCATTTT.

The rearrangement joins TRBV6-6 to TRBJ1-1; D gene ambiguous. The length of the CDR3 is 13 residues. CDR1 and CDR2 (germline): MNHNY, SVGAGI (reference sequence). The V end lost 4 bases, the J end lost 1 base, and 7 bases lay between the germline ends. CDR3 protein: CASSWGSNTEAFF. The CDR3 DNA reads TGTGCCAGCAGTTGGGGTTCGAACACTGAAGCTTTCTTT.

The chain recombines TRBV19 with TRBJ1-1, with D possibly TRBD1 on 6 matching bases. The CDR3 has 13 amino acids. V was clipped by 9 bases and J by 1 base, with 12 bases between them. Germline values: CDR1 LNHDA, CDR2 SQIVND (reference sequence). CDR3 bases: TGTGCCAGCCGTTGGACAGAGAACACTGAAGCTTTCTTT. As protein: CASRWTENTEAFF.

This chain connects TRBV11-2 to TRBJ1-3; 9 nucleotides agree with TRBD1. Per germline, CDR1 SGHAT and CDR2 FQNNGV. The CDR3 consists of 18 residues. V shed 6 bases, J shed 4 bases, and the junction held 16 bases outside the gene matches. The CDR3 DNA is TGTGCCAGCAGTGACGGACAGGGGTCCGCTTACGAAGGAAACACCATATATTTT. Its protein product is CASSDGQGSAYEGNTIYF.

V usage is TRBV2 and J usage is TRBJ2-7; D is uncertain. Germline V gives CDR1 SNHLY, CDR2 FYNNEI. Trimming removed 3 bases from V and 6 bases from J, with 12 bases in between. The length of the CDR3 is 13 residues. The CDR3 nucleotides are TGTGCCAGCAGTGAGGTATTGTCCCGCGAGCAGTACTTC. Translated, it gives CASSEVLSREQYF.

The chain carries TRBV7-9 and TRBJ1-1; D gene unclear. The germline V gene has CDR1 SEHNR and CDR2 FQNEAQ (reference sequence). The CDR3 is 15 residues long. V was cut by 4 bases and J by 5 bases, with 17 bases left in between. The CDR3 region has the DNA TGTGCCAGCAGCTCCTCCAACGACTCATGGACTGAAGCTTTCTTT. Its protein is CASSSSNDSWTEAFF.

The genes are TRBV7-9 and TRBJ2-7; the D gene is possibly TRBD2 (6 bases). CDR3 length equals 15 residues. Between the trimmed V and J ends, which lost 5 bases and 7 bases, there was a span of 21 bases. CDR1 is SEHNR and CDR2 is FQNEAQ in the germline V gene (reference sequence). CDR3 residues: CASSRPPRAGGEQYF. Here the CDR3 DNA reads TGTGCCAGCAGCCGACCCCCGCGGGCCGGGGGAGAGCAGTACTTC.

This clone was found a few times. The rearrangement uses TRBV27 and TRBJ2-2; 9 bases map to TRBD1. CDR3 length equals 16 residues. Germline lookup yields CDR1 MNHEY and CDR2 SMNVEV (reference sequence). With 6 bases clipped from V and 6 bases from J, the junction kept 11 bases outside the gene matches. CDR3 nucleotide sequence: TGTGCCAGCAGCTTCACAGGGGGCATAGGGTCCGGGGAGCTGTTTTTT. This gives the protein CASSFTGGIGSGELFF.

J is TRBJ2-1 and V is TRBV14, with 7 bases identical to TRBD2. The CDR3 runs 18 residues. The germline V gene has CDR1 SGHDN and CDR2 FVKESK. Unmatched junction bases numbered 10, after V lost 2 bases and J lost 0 bases. The CDR3 reads CASSQQALAASSYNEQFF. Written as DNA, the CDR3 is TGTGCCAGCAGCCAACAAGCCCTAGCGGCTAGCTCCTACAATGAGCAGTTCTTC.

The chain employs TRBV5-6 and TRBJ2-3, with D possibly matching TRBD1 (5 bases). CDR3 length: 16 residues. Trimming left V 4 bases short and J 1 base short, with 16 bases between. CDR1 is SGHDT, CDR2 YYEEEE, per germline. The CDR3 nucleotides read TGTGCCAGCAGCGTTGAGGTCCTAGGGGGCACAGATACGCAGTATTTT. Translating it yields CASSVEVLGGTDTQYF.

V usage is TRBV9 and J usage is TRBJ2-2; D might be TRBD1 (6 bases). Trimming left V 3 bases short and J 6 bases short, with 9 bases between. The CDR3 has 13 residues. CDR1 SGDLS and CDR2 YYNGEE come from the germline V gene. This CDR3 is CASSGGLPGELFF. The CDR3 bases are TGTGCCAGCAGCGGGGGGCTCCCCGGGGAGCTGTTTTTT.

The chain uses TRBV10-3 and TRBJ2-5; tentatively, D is TRBD1 (5 bases). The CDR3 is 19 amino acids. V was trimmed by 3 bases and J by 5 bases, leaving 28 bases between them. Germline CDR1 and CDR2: ENHRY and SYGVKD. DNA of the CDR3: TGTGCCATCAGTGACCCTGCCGGTTCCGCAGGGAAGGTCCGGGAGACCCAGTACTTC. Translation: CAISDPAGSAGKVRETQYF.

The genes are TRBV19 and TRBJ2-4; D might be TRBD2 (6 bases). Trimming stripped 6 bases from V and 5 bases from J, with 14 bases between. The CDR3 is 14 residues long. Germline CDR1 and CDR2: LNHDA and SQIVND (reference sequence). As DNA, the CDR3 is TGTGCCAGTAGCTATGGGGGGTACGAAAACATTCAGTACTTC. It translates to CASSYGGYENIQYF.

The V and J genes are TRBV7-9 and TRBJ1-2; D is ambiguous. Germline V gene data show CDR1 as SEHNR and CDR2 as FQNEAQ (reference sequence). This CDR3 is built from 15 residues. Trimming cost V 4 bases and J 2 bases, with 14 bases left between them. The CDR3 sequence is CASSSGRATNYGYTF. The DNA of the CDR3 is TGTGCCAGCAGCTCCGGGAGGGCCACAAACTATGGCTACACCTTC.